This T cell receptor (beta chain) was sequenced during a study of post-analysis software for immune sequencing data. The study, taken as a whole, reports: Compared against controls, patients with multiple sclerosis displayed significantly lower normalized Chao1 diversity. F-measure co-clustering was strong for batch-matched samples. TRBV segments more frequent in patients than in controls numbered roughly 5 and included TRBV5-6, TRBV5-1 and TRBV20-1.

This clonotype has just a few counts. The antigen remains unidentified. cDNA libraries for TCR beta contained unique molecular identifiers. Yield was 500,000 to 600,000 cDNA molecules from around 1 to 9.1 million T cells. MiXCR, run by TCRdb on the PCR reads, gives a single entry per CDR3 protein. Of 450,000 to 700,000 distinct CDR3 sequences detected, roughly 45% appear once; the ten largest clones hold approximately 1.7%. The length of the CDR3 is 14 residues. Germline CDR1 DFQATT, CDR2 SNEGSKA (reference sequence). V was shortened by 6 bases and J by 4 bases, with 16 bases between the two germline ends.

The TCR originated in a girl between 10 and 17 years old with multiple sclerosis. Sequencing used blood. The V gene is TRBV20-1, the J gene TRBJ1-5; possibly TRBD1 for D (6 bases). CDR3 sequence: CSAKGGFRNQPQHF. The CDR3 bases are TGCAGTGCCAAGGGGGGATTTCGGAATCAGCCCCAGCATTTT.